This entry lists 4 T cell receptor beta chains sequenced from one sample in a study of T cells in Graves' hyperthyroidism and ophthalmopathy. RNA transcripts yielded amplified TCR beta CDR3 regions. HTBI primers were employed in a first-round RT-PCR of the TCR CDR3. MiXCR, run by TCRdb on the multiplex PCR reads, gives a single entry per CDR3 protein. The data show 600,000 or so distinct CDR3 sequences, with about 14% seen just once and approximately 13% held by the top ten. Sample: blood. The receptors here all came from a woman aged 50 to 60 with Graves' ophthalmopathy.

This clonotype was counted between two and nine times. J is TRBJ1-1 and V is TRBV28; 9 positions match TRBD1. This CDR3 is built from 15 residues. The germline CDR1 and CDR2 sequences are MDHEN and SYDVKM. The V gene end was trimmed by 5 bases and the J gene end by 5 bases; junction bases not matched to a gene: 9. The CDR3 region has the DNA TGTGCCAGCAGTGGCCGGACAGGGGTATGGACTGAAGCTTTCTTT. Its protein is CASSGRTGVWTEAFF.

This rearrangement joins TRBV5-4 to TRBJ1-3, with 8 positions matching TRBD1. Trimming at V came to 3 bases and at J to 0 bases, leaving 5 bases not matched to a gene. The CDR3 spans 16 residues. The germline CDR1 and CDR2 sequences are SGHNT and YYREEE (reference sequence). The CDR3 reads CASSSRQGTSGNTIYF. DNA of the CDR3: TGTGCCAGCAGCTCAAGACAGGGGACCTCTGGAAACACCATATATTTT. The complete variable domain, with remaining parts taken from reference TRBV5-4 and TRBJ1-3, reads ETGVTQSPTHLIKTRGQQVTLRCSSQSGHNTVSWYQQALGQGPQFIFQYYREEENGRGNFPPRFSGLQFPNYSSELNVNALELDDSALYLCASSSRQGTSGNTIYFGEGSWLTVV.

This clonotype has more than one count but fewer than ten. The chain has TRBV5-1 and TRBJ1-2, with 7 bases fitting TRBD1. Germline V CDR1 and CDR2: SGHRS, YFSETQ. J gave up 7 bases and V 3 bases, and 6 bases lay outside the gene matches. This CDR3 has 13 amino acids. CDR3 protein: CASSSTGISGYTF. DNA of the CDR3: TGCGCCAGCAGCTCGACAGGGATTAGTGGCTACACCTTC.

This clonotype was seen ten or more times. This rearrangement joins TRBV19 to TRBJ2-1; D is unclear. There are 16 residues in the CDR3. V shed 0 bases and J shed 0 bases, with 9 bases lying between them. CDR1 and CDR2 from the germline V gene are LNHDA and SQIVND (reference sequence). The CDR3 spells CASSIDGVRSYNEQFF. The CDR3 DNA is TGTGCCAGTAGTATAGATGGGGTCCGCTCCTACAATGAGCAGTTCTTC.